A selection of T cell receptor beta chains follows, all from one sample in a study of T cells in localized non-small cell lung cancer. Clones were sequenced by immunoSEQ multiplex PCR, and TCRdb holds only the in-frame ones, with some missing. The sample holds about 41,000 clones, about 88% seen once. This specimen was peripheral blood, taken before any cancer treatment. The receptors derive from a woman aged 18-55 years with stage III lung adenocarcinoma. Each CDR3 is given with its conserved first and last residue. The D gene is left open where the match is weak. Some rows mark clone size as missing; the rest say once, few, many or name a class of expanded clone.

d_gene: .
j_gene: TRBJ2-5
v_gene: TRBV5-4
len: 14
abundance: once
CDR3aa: CASSSGVFQETQYF
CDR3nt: TGTGCCAGCAGCTCGGGGGTGTTCCAAGAGACCCAGTACTTC

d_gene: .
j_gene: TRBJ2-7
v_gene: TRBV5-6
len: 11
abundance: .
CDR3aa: CASSLADEQYF
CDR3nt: TGTGCCAGCAGCTTGGCGGACGAGCAGTACTTC

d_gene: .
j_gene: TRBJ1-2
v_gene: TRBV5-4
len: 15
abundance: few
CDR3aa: CASSSQIILNYGYTF
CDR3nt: TGTGCCAGCAGCTCTCAGATAATATTAAACTATGGCTACACCTTC

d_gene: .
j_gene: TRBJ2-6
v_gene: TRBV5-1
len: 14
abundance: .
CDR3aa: CASSSGSGANVLTF
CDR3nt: TGCGCCAGCAGCTCTGGCTCTGGGGCCAACGTCCTGACTTTC

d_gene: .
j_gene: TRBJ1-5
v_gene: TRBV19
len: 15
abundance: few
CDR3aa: CASSIGGSRNQPQHF
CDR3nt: TGTGCCAGTAGTATTGGGGGGAGTCGAAATCAGCCCCAGCATTTT

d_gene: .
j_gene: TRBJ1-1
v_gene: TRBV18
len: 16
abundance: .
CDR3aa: CASSPPKTIMNTEAFF
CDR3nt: TGTGCCAGCTCACCACCGAAAACAATTATGAACACTGAAGCTTTCTTT

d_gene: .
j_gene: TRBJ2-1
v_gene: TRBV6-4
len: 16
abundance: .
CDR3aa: CASSDSGRADRNEQFF
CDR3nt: TGTGCCAGCAGTGACTCGGGGCGGGCAGACCGCAATGAGCAGTTCTTC

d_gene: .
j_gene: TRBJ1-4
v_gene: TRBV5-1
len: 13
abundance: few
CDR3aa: CASSGRENEKLFF
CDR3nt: TGCGCCAGCAGCGGGCGAGAAAATGAAAAACTGTTTTTT

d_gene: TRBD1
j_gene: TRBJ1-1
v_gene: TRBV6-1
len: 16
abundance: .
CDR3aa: CASSDAGTGVNTEAFF
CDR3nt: TGTGCCAGCAGTGACGCCGGTACAGGGGTGAACACTGAAGCTTTCTTT

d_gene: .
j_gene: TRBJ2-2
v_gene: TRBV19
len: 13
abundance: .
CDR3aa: CASSKMRTGELFF
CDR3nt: TGTGCCAGTAGTAAGATGAGAACCGGGGAGCTGTTTTTT

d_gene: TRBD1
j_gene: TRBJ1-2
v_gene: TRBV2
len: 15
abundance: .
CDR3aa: CASSADRVGVYGYTF
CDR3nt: TGTGCCAGCAGTGCCGACAGGGTCGGGGTCTATGGCTACACCTTC

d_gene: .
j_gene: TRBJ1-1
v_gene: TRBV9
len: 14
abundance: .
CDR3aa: CASSVDARNTEAFF
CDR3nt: TGTGCCAGCAGCGTAGACGCGAGGAACACTGAAGCTTTCTTT

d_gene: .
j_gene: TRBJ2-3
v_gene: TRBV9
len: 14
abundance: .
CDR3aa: CASSVRPSTDTQYF
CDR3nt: TGTGCCAGCAGCGTCAGGCCTAGCACAGATACGCAGTATTTT

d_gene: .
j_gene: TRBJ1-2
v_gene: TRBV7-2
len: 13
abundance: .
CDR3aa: CASSLVANYGYTF
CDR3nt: TGTGCCAGCAGCTTAGTCGCAAACTATGGCTACACCTTC

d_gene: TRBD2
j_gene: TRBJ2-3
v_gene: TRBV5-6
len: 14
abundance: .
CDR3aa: CASRRGTSADTQYF
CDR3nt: TGTGCCAGCAGGAGAGGGACTAGTGCAGATACGCAGTATTTT

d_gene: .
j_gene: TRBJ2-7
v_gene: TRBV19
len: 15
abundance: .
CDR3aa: CASSPLGGISGEQYF
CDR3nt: TGTGCCAGTAGTCCCTTGGGGGGAATTTCAGGCGAGCAGTACTTC

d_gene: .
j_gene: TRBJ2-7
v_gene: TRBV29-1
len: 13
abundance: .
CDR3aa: CSVASGLNYEQYF
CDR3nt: TGCAGCGTCGCCTCGGGGCTTAACTACGAGCAGTACTTC

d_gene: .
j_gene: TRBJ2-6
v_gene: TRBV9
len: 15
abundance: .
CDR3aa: CASGRLEAGANVLTF
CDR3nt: TGTGCCAGCGGCCGTTTGGAGGCTGGGGCCAACGTCCTGACTTTC

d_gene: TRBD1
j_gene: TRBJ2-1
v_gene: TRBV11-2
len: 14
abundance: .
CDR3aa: CASSLETGYTEQFF
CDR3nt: TGTGCCAGCAGCTTAGAGACAGGGTATACTGAGCAGTTCTTC

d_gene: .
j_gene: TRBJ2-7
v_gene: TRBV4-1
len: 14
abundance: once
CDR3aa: CASSQAPGSYEQYF
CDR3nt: TGCGCCAGCAGCCAAGCCCCGGGCAGCTACGAGCAGTACTTC